This T cell receptor beta chain was documented in a study of T cell responses to AZD1222 COVID-19 vaccine. Points from the study as a whole: A reported finding is that nearly half of spike-specific TCRs target unmutated variant regions. Spike-specific TCR depth and breadth grew after two AZD1222 doses. The study sampled repertoires only after the peak T cell response. The number of AZD1222 recipients seropositive at baseline was only 6 or 7.

Losses at the gene ends were 3 bases for V and 4 bases for J; bases not matched to a gene: 8. Germline V lookup: CDR1 SGHAT, CDR2 FQNNGV. The CDR3 sequence is 15 residues long. As concerns this clone: Its specificity is not known.

Sequencing was performed with immunoSEQ multiplex PCR; in TCRdb, only in-frame clones are kept and a portion is missing. The sample includes 84,000 or so clones, around 85% of them seen just once. The V and J genes are TRBV11-2 and TRBJ2-5; TRBD2 matches at 7 bases. The TCR was taken from an adult in good health. The specimen comprised peripheral blood, sampled on day 0 of AZD1222 vaccination. This CDR3 is CASSLAGEEVETQYF. CDR3 bases: TGTGCCAGCAGCTTGGCGGGAGAAGAGGTAGAGACCCAGTACTTC.